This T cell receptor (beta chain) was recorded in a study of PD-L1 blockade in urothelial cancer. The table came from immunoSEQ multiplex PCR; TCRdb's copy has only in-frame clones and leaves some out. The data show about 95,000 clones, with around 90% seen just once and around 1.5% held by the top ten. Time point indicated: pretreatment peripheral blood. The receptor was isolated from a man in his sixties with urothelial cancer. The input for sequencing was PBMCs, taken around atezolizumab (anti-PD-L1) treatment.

CDR3 in DNA: TGTGCCAGCAGCCCCGGCCAGGGGAGGAACACTGAAGCTTTCTTT. Translation: CASSPGQGRNTEAFF. This rearrangement joins TRBV7-2 to TRBJ1-1; D might be TRBD1 (6 bases). V was shortened by 5 bases and J by 1 base, with 14 bases between the two germline ends. Germline assignment: CDR1 SGHTA and CDR2 FQGNSA. The CDR3 extends over 15 amino acids.